One and the same sample provided the 12 T cell receptor beta chains below, sequenced in a study of CD8+ T cells in alopecia areata. Once RNA had been extracted, it was reverse transcribed into cDNA to act as the sequencing template. Method: immunoSEQ multiplex PCR; TCRdb's copy keeps in-frame clones and lacks some. The sample consists of 100,000 to 120,000 clones, approximately 51% of them appearing once. Treatment described: oral pan-JAK inhibitor, 5-10 mg twice daily. The sequencing used CD4+ T cells sorted from blood, collected at week 24, from a patient treated with tofacitinib. These receptors were taken from a human donor with alopecia areata.

The CDR3 coding sequence is TGTGCCAGCAGTTTATCCAGACGAGAGACCCAGTACTTC. It translates to CASSLSRRETQYF. The J gene is TRBJ2-5, the V gene TRBV27; D is uncertain. Germline CDR1 is MNHEY and CDR2 is SMNVEV (reference sequence). V dropped 0 bases and J dropped 4 bases, with 6 bases sitting between them. CDR3 length equals 13 residues.

The chain is built from TRBV9 and TRBJ2-7, with 7 bases identical to TRBD1. Germline CDR1 reads SGDLS; CDR2 reads YYNGEE. Losses at the gene ends were 4 bases for V and 1 base for J; bases not matched to a gene: 5. This CDR3 has 14 residues. DNA for the CDR3: TGTGCCAGCAGCCCGGGGACAGCTTCCTACGAGCAGTACTTC. It is translated as CASSPGTASYEQYF.

This clone has a handful of counts. J is TRBJ1-2 and V is TRBV29-1, with D unresolved. From germline, CDR1 is SQVTM and CDR2 ANQGSEA. Trimming stripped 4 bases from V and 5 bases from J, with 11 bases between. CDR3 size: 12 residues. This chain's CDR3 is CSVVEAYYGYTF. The CDR3 DNA reads as TGCAGCGTTGTAGAAGCTTATTATGGCTACACCTTC.

The V and J genes are TRBV6-5 and TRBJ2-7; 8 bases map to TRBD2. From germline, CDR1 is MNHEY and CDR2 SVGAGI. The V and J ends lost 6 bases and 6 bases, in that order; junction bases with no gene match: 13. CDR3 length: 15 amino acids. The CDR3 nucleotides are TGTGCCAGCAGCAGCATACCGGGGGGGCCTGGCGAGCAGTACTTC. This translates into CASSSIPGGPGEQYF.

V is TRBV5-6 and J is TRBJ1-6; 7 bases map to TRBD1. CDR3 size: 16 residues. Unmatched junction bases numbered 10, after V lost 4 bases and J lost 6 bases. Germline CDR1 reads SGHDT; CDR2 reads YYEEEE. In nucleotides, the CDR3 is TGTGCCAGCAGCGGAGGGACAGCCGGGCGTAATTCACCCCTCCACTTT. Residues: CASSGGTAGRNSPLHF.

This clone was detected only a few times. The chain has TRBV7-9 and TRBJ1-6, with D perhaps TRBD1 (5 bases). The CDR3 is 15 residues long. Trimming pared 2 bases from V and 6 bases from J, leaving 11 bases between. Germline V CDR1 and CDR2: SEHNR, FQNEAQ (reference sequence). In nucleotides, the CDR3 is TGTGCCAGCAGCTTAATGGGGACGGTTAATTCACCCCTCCACTTT. Protein product: CASSLMGTVNSPLHF. Variable domain in full (rest from reference TRBV7-9 and TRBJ1-6): DTGVSQNPRHKITKRGQNVTFRCDPISEHNRLYWYRQTLGQGPEFLTYFQNEAQLEKSRLLSDRFSAERPKGSFSTLEIQRTEQGDSAMYLCASSLMGTVNSPLHFGNGTRLTVT.

This clone was seen a handful of times. This chain uses TRBV30 with TRBJ2-7; D not resolved. Trimming pared 2 bases from V and 3 bases from J, leaving 11 bases between. CDR3 length equals 13 residues. Germline V gene sequence: CDR1 GTSNPN, CDR2 SVGIG (reference sequence). CDR3 region: CAWSPPAIYEQYF. The CDR3 nucleotides are TGTGCCTGGAGTCCCCCCGCTATCTACGAGCAGTACTTC.

The gene calls are TRBV6-5 and TRBJ1-2; D not resolved. V lost 5 bases and J 0 bases, leaving 7 bases between the germline ends. The V gene's germline CDR1 is MNHEY and CDR2 SVGAGI. The CDR3 contains 13 residues. The CDR3 region has the DNA TGTGCCAGCAGTCCCGGACCTAACTATGGCTACACCTTC. Residues: CASSPGPNYGYTF.

The rearrangement links TRBV5-1 to TRBJ1-1, with 9 positions matching TRBD1. Germline CDR1 and CDR2: SGHRS and YFSETQ. The junction had 3 bases not matched to a gene; V was cut back by 5 bases and J by 4 bases. This CDR3 has 13 amino acids. In DNA, the CDR3 is TGCGCCAGCAGAATGACAGGGGGCACTGAAGCTTTCTTT. Encoded protein: CASRMTGGTEAFF.

This clone was observed a few times. V is TRBV11-2 and J is TRBJ2-2; 11 nucleotides align to TRBD2. Germline CDR1 reads SGHAT; CDR2 reads FQNNGV. The CDR3 is 17 amino acids. V dropped 5 bases and J dropped 6; count of bases not matched to a gene: 11. The CDR3 protein is CASSPTVLAGGPGELFF. CDR3 in DNA: TGTGCCAGCAGCCCTACCGTTCTAGCGGGGGGCCCCGGGGAGCTGTTTTTT.

The J gene is TRBJ1-5, the V gene TRBV4-2; D remains ambiguous. The CDR3 runs to 15 residues. Germline values: CDR1 LGHNA, CDR2 YNFKEQ. V lost 0 bases and J 0 bases, leaving 6 bases between the germline ends. CDR3 nucleotides: TGTGCCAGCAGCCAAGACCTGTATAGCAATCAGCCCCAGCATTTT. It translates to CASSQDLYSNQPQHF.

The chain employs TRBV7-6 and TRBJ1-1; D perhaps matches TRBD1 (6 bases). The germline V gene encodes CDR1 SGHVS and CDR2 FNYEAQ. Trimming stripped 1 base from V and 4 bases from J, with 19 bases between. CDR3 size: 17 residues. The CDR3 reads CASSLEGVGRGATEAFF. Here the CDR3 DNA reads TGTGCCAGCAGCTTAGAGGGGGTGGGCCGTGGTGCCACTGAAGCTTTCTTT.